This T cell receptor (beta chain) was recorded in a study of vaccination and CD4 T cells after COVID-19. Study-level background: Overlapping peptides covering the spike proteins of SARS-CoV-2, HCoV-NL63, HCoV-OC43 and HCoV-229E were added to stimulate cells.

The Oncomine TCR Beta short-read assay was applied to DNA of cultured CD4+ T cells. MiXCR, run by TCRdb on the PCR reads, gives a single entry per CDR3 protein. The sample has fewer than 13,000 distinct CDR3 sequences, about 28% seen once. Treatment denoted: approximately nine-day PBMC culture with coronavirus spike peptide pools or control peptides (ViraFEST assay). The ViraFEST method relied on peptide pools to expand antigen-specific T cells, followed by TCR sequencing. V lost 5 bases, J lost 3 bases, and 11 bases lay in between. The CDR3 covers 13 residues. The germline gives CDR1 SNHLY, CDR2 FYNNEI. A note on this clonotype: Its antigen is currently unknown.

This clonotype originated in a human donor who had recovered from COVID-19. J is TRBJ2-7 and V is TRBV2; D perhaps matches TRBD2 (5 bases). Sequenced sample: CD4+ T cells from blood, cultured in vitro. DNA of the CDR3: TGTGCCAGCAGTAGTAACAGCGGCTACGAGCAGTACTTC. Translated, it gives CASSSNSGYEQYF.